A selection of T cell receptor beta chains follows, all from one sample in a study of blood T cell repertoires in COVID-19. Clones were sequenced by immunoSEQ multiplex PCR, and TCRdb holds only the in-frame ones, with some missing. This sample has around 300,000 clones, with 75% to 90% found just once. The sequenced sample was PBMCs or T cells enriched from blood (not recorded which). The receptors were gathered from a man aged 25-45 years who had recovered from COVID-19. CDR3s include the opening cysteine and the closing phenylalanine or tryptophan. The D gene is left open where the match is weak. Not all rows give a size; the values are once, few, many and, for expanded clones, a class.

v_call,j_call,d_call,clone_size,cdr3_aa,cdr3_nt
TRBV19,TRBJ1-1,-,-,CASSIEPGDTEAFF,TGTGCCAGTAGTATAGAACCAGGGGACACTGAAGCTTTCTTT
TRBV19,TRBJ2-1,-,-,CASSVGARSYNEQFF,TGTGCCAGTAGTGTAGGGGCACGGTCCTACAATGAGCAGTTCTTC
TRBV2,TRBJ2-5,-,once,CASYPSEGRRFETQYF,TGTGCCAGCTACCCCTCCGAGGGCAGACGTTTTGAGACCCAGTACTTC
TRBV5-5,TRBJ1-2,-,-,CASSLAINYGYTF,TGTGCCAGCAGCTTAGCGATAAACTATGGCTACACCTTC
TRBV7-9,TRBJ2-1,TRBD1,-,CASSSTGGVGEQFF,TGTGCCAGCAGCTCTACAGGGGGCGTCGGTGAGCAGTTCTTC
TRBV5-4,TRBJ1-2,TRBD1,-,CASSLDPRQGNYGYTF,TGTGCCAGCAGCTTGGATCCCAGACAGGGAAACTATGGCTACACCTTC
TRBV6-5,TRBJ1-1,TRBD1,-,CASSHQGVGTEAFF,TGTGCCAGCAGTCACCAGGGGGTGGGGACTGAAGCTTTCTTT
TRBV5-4,TRBJ1-6,TRBD1,-,CASSLGQGAGNSPLHF,TGTGCCAGCAGCCTCGGACAGGGGGCTGGAAATTCACCCCTCCACTTT
TRBV7-2,TRBJ2-2,-,once,CASSRDLGVTGELFF,TGTGCCAGCAGCCGTGACCTTGGAGTGACCGGGGAGCTGTTTTTT
TRBV7-6,TRBJ2-2,-,-,CASSRLGTGELFF,TGTGCCAGCAGCCGACTAGGAACCGGGGAGCTGTTTTTT
TRBV15,TRBJ1-2,-,-,CATSRDLLTASIDAF,TGTGCCACCAGCAGAGATTTGTTGACAGCGAGTATAGACGCCTTC
TRBV19,TRBJ1-2,-,-,CASSIRRQVGSGYTF,TGTGCCAGTAGCATACGAAGACAGGTCGGTAGTGGCTACACCTTC
TRBV3-1/TRBV3-2,TRBJ1-1,-,-,CASSAGLNTEAFF,TGTGCCAGCAGTGCAGGGCTGAACACTGAAGCTTTCTTT
TRBV27,TRBJ2-7,TRBD2,-,CASSLKSFRGEIYEQYF,TGTGCCAGCAGTTTAAAGTCTTTCCGGGGGGAAATCTACGAGCAGTACTTC
TRBV7-8,TRBJ2-3,TRBD2,-,CASSEGGGETDTQYF,TGTGCCAGCAGCGAGGGCGGGGGGGAAACAGATACGCAGTATTTT
TRBV2,TRBJ2-3,TRBD2,once,CASSESGLARTDTQYF,TGTGCCAGCAGTGAATCGGGACTAGCGCGGACAGATACGCAGTATTTT
TRBV13,TRBJ2-5,TRBD2,-,CASSSHWTSGGETQYF,TGTGCCAGCAGCTCGCATTGGACTAGCGGAGGGGAGACCCAGTACTTC
TRBV7-9,TRBJ2-3,TRBD1,-,CAGTGGVDTQYF,TGTGCTGGAACAGGGGGTGTGGATACGCAGTATTTT
TRBV28,TRBJ2-7,-,-,CASSSSTETYEQYF,TGTGCCAGCAGTTCCTCGACAGAGACCTACGAGCAGTACTTC
TRBV7-3,TRBJ2-1,-,-,CASSLNREPYNEQFF,TGTGCCAGCAGCTTAAACAGGGAACCCTACAATGAGCAGTTCTTC
TRBV5-4,TRBJ2-3,-,-,CASSDPGDYTDTQYF,TGTGCCAGCAGCGATCCAGGGGATTATACTGATACGCAGTATTTT
TRBV24-1,TRBJ2-2,TRBD1,-,CATTSDRGLVGELFF,TGTGCCACCACCTCGGACAGGGGGCTTGTCGGGGAGCTGTTTTTT
TRBV4-1,TRBJ1-1,-,-,CASSQDTGVTEAFF,TGCGCCAGCAGCCAAGATACCGGAGTAACTGAAGCTTTCTTT
TRBV18,TRBJ2-1,-,once,CASSPRLGELASKGQFF,TGTGCCAGCTCACCTAGATTGGGGGAACTAGCCAGTAAGGGGCAGTTCTTC
TRBV9,TRBJ2-3,TRBD1,-,CASSVSGTGDTDTQYF,TGTGCCAGCAGCGTTTCCGGGACAGGGGACACAGATACGCAGTATTTT
TRBV28,TRBJ1-2,-,-,CASSPRGGQSHWYTF,TGTGCCAGCAGTCCCCGCGGGGGGCAGTCCCACTGGTACACCTTC
TRBV9,TRBJ2-2,TRBD2,-,CASSVVGHGGLAGELFF,TGTGCCAGCAGCGTAGTTGGGCACGGGGGGTTGGCCGGGGAGCTGTTTTTT
TRBV27,TRBJ1-4,-,-,CASSLKVRGSATNEKLFF,TGTGCCAGCAGTTTAAAGGTCAGGGGATCGGCAACTAATGAAAAACTGTTTTTT
TRBV5-1,TRBJ1-3,-,-,CASSLVENEGNTIYF,TGCGCCAGCAGCTTGGTAGAAAATGAGGGAAACACCATATATTTT
TRBV9,TRBJ2-1,TRBD2,-,CASSPGGSGGAYNEQFF,TGTGCCAGCAGCCCTGGAGGTAGCGGGGGAGCATACAATGAGCAGTTCTTC
TRBV5-1,TRBJ2-1,TRBD1,-,CASSTTGDFSYNEQFF,TGCGCCAGCAGCACCACAGGGGATTTCTCCTACAATGAGCAGTTCTTC
TRBV28,TRBJ1-4,TRBD1,-,CASRPGGREKLFF,TGTGCCAGCAGGCCAGGGGGAAGGGAAAAACTGTTTTTT
TRBV28,TRBJ1-2,-,-,CASSPTGGYTF,TGTGCCAGCAGTCCAACAGGCGGCTACACCTTC
TRBV7-9,TRBJ1-2,TRBD1,-,CASSLGQGVGGYTF,TGTGCCAGCAGCTTAGGACAGGGAGTTGGTGGCTACACCTTC
TRBV24-1,TRBJ2-1,-,-,CATSGPGQRLDNEQFF,TGTGCCACCAGTGGCCCGGGACAAAGGTTGGACAATGAGCAGTTCTTC
TRBV11-3,TRBJ1-3,TRBD1,-,CASSQGGAAGNTIYF,TGTGCCAGCAGCCAAGGGGGCGCAGCTGGAAACACCATATATTTT
TRBV5-8,TRBJ1-6,-,-,CASSLVRPLHF,TGTGCCAGCAGCTTGGTTAGACCCCTCCACTTT
TRBV7-8,TRBJ2-7,-,-,CASSFNARGRSYEQYF,TGTGCCAGCAGCTTTAACGCCAGGGGACGCTCCTACGAGCAGTACTTC
TRBV18,TRBJ2-5,TRBD2,-,CASSPVRGRLGETQYF,TGTGCCAGCTCACCAGTTCGCGGGAGGTTAGGAGAGACCCAGTACTTC
TRBV7-9,TRBJ2-3,-,-,CASSPGVVDTQYF,TGTGCCAGCAGCCCCGGGGTGGTTGATACGCAGTATTTT
TRBV19,TRBJ1-4,-,-,CASSILSTNEKLFF,TGTGCCAGTAGTATACTTTCGACTAATGAAAAACTGTTTTTT
TRBV24-1,TRBJ2-2,TRBD1,-,CATSDPRQGGGGELFF,TGTGCCACCAGTGACCCCCGACAGGGTGGGGGCGGGGAGCTGTTTTTT
TRBV24-1,TRBJ2-1,TRBD2,-,CATSDPLAGRHDNEQFF,TGTGCCACCAGTGATCCCCTAGCGGGGAGACACGACAATGAGCAGTTCTTC
TRBV27,TRBJ1-2,-,once,CASSLTPRVGYTF,TGTGCCAGCAGTTTAACACCGAGGGTGGGCTACACCTTC
TRBV24-1,TRBJ2-3,TRBD2,-,CATSEVGLVRDTQYF,TGTGCCACCAGTGAGGTCGGACTAGTACGGGATACGCAGTATTTT
TRBV4-1,TRBJ1-6,TRBD1,-,CASSQDLGGPSSYNSPLHF,TGCGCCAGCAGCCAAGATCTAGGGGGCCCCAGCTCCTATAATTCACCCCTCCACTTT
TRBV30,TRBJ1-6,-,-,CAWSVLGSSYNSPLHF,TGTGCCTGGAGTGTACTGGGGAGCTCCTATAATTCACCCCTCCACTTT
TRBV6-5,TRBJ2-1,-,-,CASSYSGRAPEQFF,TGTGCCAGCAGTTACTCGGGCAGGGCTCCTGAGCAGTTCTTC
TRBV5-1,TRBJ2-2,-,-,CASSQGPRGTGELFF,TGCGCCAGCAGTCAGGGGCCGCGAGGCACCGGGGAGCTGTTTTTT
TRBV25-1,TRBJ1-1,TRBD1,-,CASSGGAGTGSPEAFF,TGTGCCAGCAGTGGGGGAGCCGGGACAGGCTCACCTGAAGCTTTCTTT